This T cell receptor (beta chain) was recorded in a study of shared clonotypes between healthy human individuals. Findings and limits, study-wide: Rarefaction gave evidence that sorted-subset sequencing remained incomplete despite large depth. Represented genetic and exposure-history diversity was restricted by having few donors.

As defined, naive CD8 cells were CD45RO-negative and positively selected for CCR7, with terminally differentiated effector memory CD45RA+ cells excluded. Comment on this clone: The antigen is unknown.

The authors split each subset's genomic DNA evenly across several immunoSEQ plates. Clones were sequenced by immunoSEQ multiplex PCR, and TCRdb holds only the in-frame ones, with some missing. The sample lists around 620,000 clones; approximately 95% were seen once. This CDR3 has 14 amino acids. CDR1 is SGHDN, CDR2 FVKESK, per germline. V lost 0 bases and J 3 bases, leaving 8 bases between the germline ends. This sequence originates from a woman aged 30 to 39 in good health. This rearrangement joins TRBV14 to TRBJ1-2, with D uncertain. The specimen sequenced was naive CD8+ T cells sorted from blood. In DNA form, the CDR3 reads TGTGCCAGCAGCCAAGAGGACCGAGACTATGGCTACACCTTC. This gives the protein CASSQEDRDYGYTF.